The 5 T cell receptor beta chains below come from one sample, sequenced in a study of shared clonotypes between healthy human individuals. In the naive CD8 group, cells lacked CD45RO and were positively selected for CCR7, so terminally differentiated effector memory CD45RA+ cells were left out. The protocol was immunoSEQ multiplex PCR, while the TCRdb copy is restricted to in-frame clones and leaves out a portion. The sample carries roughly 2.1 million clones, roughly 91% recorded once. The specimen sequenced was naive CD8+ T cells from PBMCs. The receptors derive from a man aged 18 to 35 in good health. Some clones in this sample may be carry-over from other donors' samples.

V and J are TRBV9 and TRBJ1-2; D gene unclear. Looked up from germline, CDR1 is SGDLS and CDR2 is YYNGEE. The CDR3 totals 19 residues. Trimming removed 0 bases from V and 0 bases from J, with 21 bases in between. CDR3 region: CASSVAGVEGSETNYGYTF. CDR3 in DNA: TGTGCCAGCAGCGTAGCTGGGGTGGAGGGATCAGAAACTAACTATGGCTACACCTTC.

The chain recombines TRBV4-1 with TRBJ2-1; a possible D gene is TRBD2 (5 bases). Germline-derived CDR1 and CDR2 are MGHRA and YSYEKL. The V gene lost 4 bases and the J gene lost 3 bases, with 7 bases spanning the gap. The CDR3 has 13 residues. CDR3 nucleotides: TGCGCCAGCAGCCTCGGAGGCTACAATGAGCAGTTCTTC. It encodes CASSLGGYNEQFF.

This clone was seen a few times. V usage is TRBV27 and J usage is TRBJ1-1; possibly TRBD1 for D (5 bases). The V gene lost 5 bases and the J gene lost 1 base, with 17 bases spanning the gap. This CDR3 contains 16 residues. Germline V gene lookup returns CDR1 MNHEY and CDR2 SMNVEV (reference sequence). The CDR3 DNA sequence: TGTGCCAGCAGTCCCCATACGAGGGGTGCGAACACTGAAGCTTTCTTT. It is translated as CASSPHTRGANTEAFF.

V gene TRBV29-1 combines with J gene TRBJ2-5; D gene uncertain. Germline lookup yields CDR1 SQVTM and CDR2 ANQGSEA. V dropped 0 bases and J dropped 6 bases, with 8 bases sitting between them. The CDR3 consists of 12 residues. CDR3 region: CSVEDTLKTQYF. As DNA, the CDR3 is TGCAGCGTTGAAGATACGTTGAAGACCCAGTACTTC. The full variable domain, completed using reference TRBV29-1 and TRBJ2-5, is SAVISQKPSRDICQRGTSLTIQCQVDSQVTMMFWYRQQPGQSLTLIATANQGSEATYESGFVIDKFPISRPNLTFSTLTVSNMSPEDSSIYLCSVEDTLKTQYFGPGTRLLVL.

The chain employs TRBV7-2 and TRBJ2-1, with 10 bases lining up with TRBD1. Germline V gene sequence: CDR1 SGHTA, CDR2 FQGNSA. J was trimmed by 6 bases and V by 4 bases; bases with no gene match: 3. CDR3 length equals 14 residues. The DNA of the CDR3 is TGTGCCAGCAGCTCCCGGGACAGGGGCAATGAGCAGTTCTTC. Translation gives CASSSRDRGNEQFF. Full variable domain (remainder filled in from reference TRBV7-2 and TRBJ2-1): GAGVSQSPSNKVTEKGKDVELRCDPISGHTALYWYRQSLGQGLEFLIYFQGNSAPDKSGLPSDRFSAERTGGSVSTLTIQRTQQEDSAVYLCASSSRDRGNEQFFGPGTRLTVL.